These T cell receptor beta chains were read from a single sample in a study of T cells in Graves' hyperthyroidism and ophthalmopathy. TCRdb itself ran the multiplex PCR reads through MiXCR, one entry per CDR3 protein. The sample lists some 300,000 distinct CDR3 sequences, around 19% occurring once. Sequenced input: blood. Receptor source: a man between 50 and 59 years old with Graves' ophthalmopathy. CDR3s include the opening cysteine and the closing phenylalanine or tryptophan. D genes are given only for firm matches. Expanded clones are given a class, and other clones once, few, many or no size at all.

d_call,v_call,j_call,clone_size,cdr3_aa,cdr3_nt
TRBD2,TRBV28,TRBJ2-3,-,CASSGRKTTDTQYF,TGTGCCAGTAGCGGGAGAAAAACCACAGATACGCAGTATTTT
TRBD1,TRBV28,TRBJ1-1,many,CASRETGTLNTEAFF,TGTGCCAGCAGGGAGACAGGGACCCTAAACACTGAAGCTTTCTTT
TRBD1,TRBV18,TRBJ1-5,many,CASSPGRGNNQPQHF,TGTGCCAGCTCACCAGGCAGGGGGAACAATCAGCCCCAGCATTTT
-,TRBV7-9,TRBJ1-2,-,CASSHVPGTDYLYGYTF,TGTGCCAGCAGCCACGTTCCCGGGACGGATTATCTCTATGGCTACACCTTC
TRBD2,TRBV19,TRBJ2-7,-,CASSISGGSSYEQYF,TGTGCCAGTAGTATTAGCGGGGGAAGCTCCTACGAGCAGTACTTC
-,TRBV24-1,TRBJ1-5,many,CATSDLVSNQPQHF,TGTGCCACCAGTGATTTGGTCAGCAATCAGCCCCAGCATTTT
TRBD1,TRBV19,TRBJ1-1,-,CATGPGQGVTEAFF,TGTGCCACAGGACCGGGACAGGGTGTCACTGAAGCTTTCTTT
TRBD2,TRBV7-3,TRBJ2-1,-,CASSLVASGRSSYNEQFF,TGTGCCAGCAGCTTAGTCGCTAGCGGGAGGAGCTCCTACAATGAGCAGTTCTTC
-,TRBV20-1,TRBJ1-2,few,CSAPQGESYGYTF,TGCAGTGCTCCTCAGGGTGAGAGCTATGGCTACACCTTC
TRBD2,TRBV25-1,TRBJ2-3,few,CASSEARGAGDTQYF,TGTGCCAGCAGTGAAGCGCGGGGGGCGGGAGATACGCAGTATTTT
-,TRBV5-6,TRBJ1-4,-,CASSGRAGFGEKLFF,TGTGCCAGCAGCGGGCGGGCGGGGTTTGGTGAAAAACTGTTTTTT